This is a list of T cell receptor beta chains from one sample in a study of identifying expanded T cells in peripheral blood. Method: immunoSEQ multiplex PCR; TCRdb's copy keeps in-frame clones and lacks some. The sample holds around 120,000 clones; about 80% are singletons and the top ten take 3.3%. The sample taken for sequencing was blood. These receptors all stem from a person between 18 and 75 years old in good health. Each CDR3 is given with its conserved first and last residue. Each record gives: clone size, V gene, CDR3 length, D gene, J gene, CDR3 DNA, CDR3 protein. D genes are given only for firm matches. The size of a clone is reported for some rows only, either as once, few or many, or as a class for expanded clones.

clone_size: NA; v_call: TRBV7-6; cdr3_length: 13; d_call: NA; j_call: TRBJ1-1; cdr3_nt: TGTGCCAGCAGCAGGGACGGGTACACTGAAGCTTTCTTT; cdr3_aa: CASSRDGYTEAFF
clone_size: NA; v_call: TRBV6-6; cdr3_length: 13; d_call: TRBD1; j_call: TRBJ2-7; cdr3_nt: TGTGCCAGCAGTCAGGGGGCATCCTACGAGCAGTACTTC; cdr3_aa: CASSQGASYEQYF
clone_size: NA; v_call: TRBV4-3; cdr3_length: 15; d_call: NA; j_call: TRBJ1-4; cdr3_nt: TGCGCCAGCAGCCGAACAGGGCCAACTAATGAAAAACTGTTTTTT; cdr3_aa: CASSRTGPTNEKLFF
clone_size: NA; v_call: TRBV4-3; cdr3_length: 16; d_call: NA; j_call: TRBJ1-2; cdr3_nt: TGCGCCAGCAGCCAGGGGACGTTTGTGGACAGTTATGGCTACACCTTC; cdr3_aa: CASSQGTFVDSYGYTF
clone_size: NA; v_call: TRBV6-1; cdr3_length: 15; d_call: NA; j_call: TRBJ2-1; cdr3_nt: TGTGCCACCATCCGGGGGTCCTCCGGCTACAATGAGCAGTTCTTC; cdr3_aa: CATIRGSSGYNEQFF
clone_size: NA; v_call: TRBV11-2; cdr3_length: 13; d_call: NA; j_call: TRBJ2-7; cdr3_nt: TGTGCCAGCAGCTCTGACATTTCCTACGAGCAGTACTTC; cdr3_aa: CASSSDISYEQYF
clone_size: NA; v_call: TRBV9; cdr3_length: 14; d_call: TRBD1; j_call: TRBJ2-7; cdr3_nt: TGTGCCAGCAGCGCCGGGACAGGGTTCGACGAGCAGTACTTC; cdr3_aa: CASSAGTGFDEQYF
clone_size: NA; v_call: TRBV9; cdr3_length: 15; d_call: TRBD1; j_call: TRBJ2-7; cdr3_nt: TGTGCCAGCAGCTACCGGGACAGGGGGCGCCACGAGCAGTACTTC; cdr3_aa: CASSYRDRGRHEQYF
clone_size: NA; v_call: TRBV29-1; cdr3_length: 13; d_call: NA; j_call: TRBJ1-1; cdr3_nt: TGCAGCGTTGCGGGGGGCGTTGGCACTGAAGCTTTCTTT; cdr3_aa: CSVAGGVGTEAFF
clone_size: NA; v_call: TRBV11-2; cdr3_length: 14; d_call: NA; j_call: TRBJ1-1; cdr3_nt: TGTGCCAGCAGCTTAGGGGTTTGGATCACTGAAGCTTTCTTT; cdr3_aa: CASSLGVWITEAFF
clone_size: many; v_call: TRBV7-2; cdr3_length: 13; d_call: TRBD2; j_call: TRBJ2-5; cdr3_nt: TGTGCCAGCAGCCCTGTTCGATCGGGAGGCCAGTACTTC; cdr3_aa: CASSPVRSGGQYF
clone_size: NA; v_call: TRBV11-3; cdr3_length: 19; d_call: NA; j_call: TRBJ2-7; cdr3_nt: TGTGCCAGCAGCTTAGATCCGCGCCGAGGGGGTTTGGAACCCTACGAGCAGTACTTC; cdr3_aa: CASSLDPRRGGLEPYEQYF
clone_size: NA; v_call: TRBV10-3; cdr3_length: 17; d_call: TRBD2; j_call: TRBJ2-3; cdr3_nt: TGTGCCATCAGTGTCGGCCGTAGCGGGGGGGGCACAGATACGCAGTATTTT; cdr3_aa: CAISVGRSGGGTDTQYF
clone_size: NA; v_call: TRBV5-6; cdr3_length: 15; d_call: NA; j_call: TRBJ2-1; cdr3_nt: TGTGCCAGCAGCTTAGACCGTGGGGGCTACAATGAGCAGTTCTTC; cdr3_aa: CASSLDRGGYNEQFF
clone_size: NA; v_call: TRBV6-4; cdr3_length: 18; d_call: NA; j_call: TRBJ1-6; cdr3_nt: TGTGCCAGCAGTGACCTCTTCGGTCGCTTTCCCGATAATTCACCCCTCCACTTT; cdr3_aa: CASSDLFGRFPDNSPLHF
clone_size: once; v_call: TRBV2; cdr3_length: 10; d_call: NA; j_call: TRBJ1-4; cdr3_nt: TGTGCCAGCAGCGCTGAAAAACTGTTTTTT; cdr3_aa: CASSAEKLFF
clone_size: few; v_call: TRBV7-9; cdr3_length: 15; d_call: NA; j_call: TRBJ1-4; cdr3_nt: TGTGCCAGCAGCCCCCGGACAGCAACTAATGAAAAACTGTTTTTT; cdr3_aa: CASSPRTATNEKLFF
clone_size: NA; v_call: TRBV19; cdr3_length: 12; d_call: TRBD1; j_call: TRBJ2-4; cdr3_nt: TGTGCCAGCTACGCGACAGGGGACATTCAGTACTTC; cdr3_aa: CASYATGDIQYF
clone_size: NA; v_call: TRBV27; cdr3_length: 15; d_call: NA; j_call: TRBJ1-5; cdr3_nt: TGTGCCAGCAGTCTCCACCAGGGTAGCAATCAGCCCCAGCATTTT; cdr3_aa: CASSLHQGSNQPQHF
clone_size: NA; v_call: TRBV5-4; cdr3_length: 13; d_call: NA; j_call: TRBJ2-3; cdr3_nt: TGTGCCAGCAGCACCCCCCAAGCAGATACGCAGTATTTT; cdr3_aa: CASSTPQADTQYF
clone_size: NA; v_call: TRBV19; cdr3_length: 15; d_call: TRBD1; j_call: TRBJ1-6; cdr3_nt: TGTGCCAGTAGCAAAGACAGGGCAGGCAATTCACCCCTCCACTTT; cdr3_aa: CASSKDRAGNSPLHF
clone_size: NA; v_call: TRBV19; cdr3_length: 14; d_call: TRBD1; j_call: TRBJ1-2; cdr3_nt: TGTGCCAGTAGCCCGGGACAGCGCTTATATGGCTACACCTTC; cdr3_aa: CASSPGQRLYGYTF
clone_size: NA; v_call: TRBV2; cdr3_length: 15; d_call: NA; j_call: TRBJ2-2; cdr3_nt: TGTGCCAGCAGCCCGAGTAGGGCGAGCACCGGGGAGCTGTTTTTT; cdr3_aa: CASSPSRASTGELFF
clone_size: NA; v_call: TRBV11-2; cdr3_length: 16; d_call: NA; j_call: TRBJ2-5; cdr3_nt: TGTGCCAGCAGCTTAGACCGGGGGACGTACCAAGAGACCCAGTACTTC; cdr3_aa: CASSLDRGTYQETQYF
clone_size: NA; v_call: TRBV7-2; cdr3_length: 15; d_call: TRBD1; j_call: TRBJ1-4; cdr3_nt: TGTGCCAGCAGCTATCGACAGGGTTTGTTTGAAAAACTGTTTTTT; cdr3_aa: CASSYRQGLFEKLFF
clone_size: NA; v_call: TRBV11-3; cdr3_length: 19; d_call: TRBD1; j_call: TRBJ2-4; cdr3_nt: TGTGCCAGCAGCTCACAGGGGGCCGTCGCTGGGGGAACCAAAAACATTCAGTACTTC; cdr3_aa: CASSSQGAVAGGTKNIQYF
clone_size: NA; v_call: TRBV11-1; cdr3_length: 13; d_call: NA; j_call: TRBJ1-1; cdr3_nt: TGTGCCAGCAGCGCCAACAGGAACACTGAAGCTTTCTTT; cdr3_aa: CASSANRNTEAFF
clone_size: NA; v_call: TRBV6-5; cdr3_length: 13; d_call: TRBD1; j_call: TRBJ2-3; cdr3_nt: TGTGCCAGCAGCCTACAGGGGTCAGATACGCAGTATTTT; cdr3_aa: CASSLQGSDTQYF
clone_size: NA; v_call: TRBV18; cdr3_length: 18; d_call: NA; j_call: TRBJ1-2; cdr3_nt: TGTGCCAGCTCACCAGGCGGATTCATTACGAGGTTGGTCTATGGCTACACCTTC; cdr3_aa: CASSPGGFITRLVYGYTF
clone_size: NA; v_call: TRBV6-6; cdr3_length: 11; d_call: NA; j_call: TRBJ1-1; cdr3_nt: TGTGCCAGCTCATCTCGCTTCGAAGCTTTCTTT; cdr3_aa: CASSSRFEAFF
clone_size: NA; v_call: TRBV7-2; cdr3_length: 15; d_call: TRBD2; j_call: TRBJ2-5; cdr3_nt: TGTGCCAGCAGCTTCCGACTAGCGGGGCAAGAGACCCAGTACTTC; cdr3_aa: CASSFRLAGQETQYF
clone_size: NA; v_call: TRBV29-1; cdr3_length: 13; d_call: TRBD2; j_call: TRBJ2-1; cdr3_nt: TGCAGCGTTGTAGCGGGCAACTACAATGAGCAGTTCTTC; cdr3_aa: CSVVAGNYNEQFF
clone_size: NA; v_call: TRBV9; cdr3_length: 19; d_call: NA; j_call: TRBJ2-6; cdr3_nt: TGTGCCAGCAGCGTAGGAACTTTAGGATTCCGAGAGGGGGCCAACGTCCTGACTTTC; cdr3_aa: CASSVGTLGFREGANVLTF
clone_size: few; v_call: TRBV19; cdr3_length: 15; d_call: NA; j_call: TRBJ1-1; cdr3_nt: TGTGCCAGTAGGGGAGGGGAAGGCATGAACACTGAAGCTTTCTTT; cdr3_aa: CASRGGEGMNTEAFF
clone_size: NA; v_call: TRBV2; cdr3_length: 14; d_call: NA; j_call: TRBJ1-4; cdr3_nt: TGTGCCAGCAGGATCCTTGAGAATAATGAAAAACTGTTTTTT; cdr3_aa: CASRILENNEKLFF
clone_size: NA; v_call: TRBV9; cdr3_length: 15; d_call: NA; j_call: TRBJ2-1; cdr3_nt: TGTGCCAGCAGCTTCACGGGGGCCCCCTACAATGAGCAGTTCTTC; cdr3_aa: CASSFTGAPYNEQFF
clone_size: once; v_call: TRBV30; cdr3_length: 13; d_call: NA; j_call: TRBJ1-2; cdr3_nt: TGTGCCTGGAGTAATCAGGGGAGCTATGGCTACACCTTC; cdr3_aa: CAWSNQGSYGYTF
clone_size: NA; v_call: TRBV19; cdr3_length: 13; d_call: NA; j_call: TRBJ1-1; cdr3_nt: TGTGCCAGTACCCAACAGGGAAACACTGAAGCTTTCTTT; cdr3_aa: CASTQQGNTEAFF
clone_size: NA; v_call: TRBV7-2; cdr3_length: 17; d_call: NA; j_call: TRBJ2-1; cdr3_nt: TGTGCCAGCTATGAGCGTAGCGATAGTATATCCTACAATGAGCAGTTCTTC; cdr3_aa: CASYERSDSISYNEQFF
clone_size: NA; v_call: TRBV11-2; cdr3_length: 16; d_call: NA; j_call: TRBJ1-4; cdr3_nt: TGTGCCAGCAGCTTAGATCGGGGGGCAACTAATGAAAAACTGTTTTTT; cdr3_aa: CASSLDRGATNEKLFF
clone_size: NA; v_call: TRBV19; cdr3_length: 20; d_call: TRBD1; j_call: TRBJ1-5; cdr3_nt: TGTGCCAGTAGTATAGATCTTTTAGGGACAGGGGTTTATAGCAATCAGCCCCAGCATTTT; cdr3_aa: CASSIDLLGTGVYSNQPQHF